This TCR beta chain comes out of a study of cytomegalovirus exposure and HLA in healthy donors. Overall study results and limits: A list of roughly 180 TCR beta chains associated with cytomegalovirus was given. Confirmation in vitro established that a few CMV-associated chains were specific for CMV antigens. High specificity and sensitivity for cytomegalovirus status were reported for the classifier.

Comments on this clone: Its antigen remains unknown.

Only in-frame clones appear in the TCRdb table, and some are missing; sequencing was by immunoSEQ multiplex PCR. In the table there are about 160,000 clones, 65% to 90% of which are singletons. Looked up from germline, CDR1 is LNHDA and CDR2 is SQIVND (reference sequence). This CDR3 comprises 13 residues. V was shortened by 9 bases and J by 3 bases, with 14 bases between the two germline ends. V is TRBV19 and J is TRBJ1-1; D ambiguous. Sample: PBMCs. The receptor's source is a woman aged 18-29 years in good health and CMV-seronegative. The CDR3 DNA reads as TGTGCCAGCTCGGAGGGAATGGACACTGAAGCTTTCTTT. Encoded protein: CASSEGMDTEAFF.